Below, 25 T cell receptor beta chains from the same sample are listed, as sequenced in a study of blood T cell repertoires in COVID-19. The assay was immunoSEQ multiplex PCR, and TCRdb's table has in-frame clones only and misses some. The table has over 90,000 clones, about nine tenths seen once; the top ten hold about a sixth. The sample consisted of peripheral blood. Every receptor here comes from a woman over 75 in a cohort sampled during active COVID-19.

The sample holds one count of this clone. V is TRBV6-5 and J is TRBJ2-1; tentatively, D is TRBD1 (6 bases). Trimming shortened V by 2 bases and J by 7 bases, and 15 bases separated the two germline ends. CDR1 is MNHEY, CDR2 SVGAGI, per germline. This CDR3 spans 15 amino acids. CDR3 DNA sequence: TGTGCCAGCAGTTACCTAGGGGCAGGGGAGAATGAGCAGTTCTTC. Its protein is CASSYLGAGENEQFF.

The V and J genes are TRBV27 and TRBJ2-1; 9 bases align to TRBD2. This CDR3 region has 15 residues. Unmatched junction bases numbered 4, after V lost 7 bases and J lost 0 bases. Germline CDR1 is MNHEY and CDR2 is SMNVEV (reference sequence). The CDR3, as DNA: TGTGCCAGCACCAGTAGCGGGAGCTCCTACAATGAGCAGTTCTTC. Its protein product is CASTSSGSSYNEQFF.

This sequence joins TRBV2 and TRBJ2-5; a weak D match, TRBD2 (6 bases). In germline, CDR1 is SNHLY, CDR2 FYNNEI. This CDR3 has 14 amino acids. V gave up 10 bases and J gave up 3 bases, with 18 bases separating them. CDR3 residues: CAISLRAGKETQYF. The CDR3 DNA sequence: TGTGCCATCTCTTTAAGGGCGGGAAAAGAGACCCAGTACTTC.

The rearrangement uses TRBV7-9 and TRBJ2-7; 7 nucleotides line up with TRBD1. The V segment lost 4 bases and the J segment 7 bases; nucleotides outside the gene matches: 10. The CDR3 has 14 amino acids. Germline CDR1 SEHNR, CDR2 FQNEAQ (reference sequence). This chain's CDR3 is CASSSQGSLSEQYF. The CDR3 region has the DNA TGTGCCAGCAGCTCACAGGGGTCGCTGTCTGAGCAGTACTTC. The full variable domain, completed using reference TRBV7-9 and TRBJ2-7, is DTGVSQNPRHKITKRGQNVTFRCDPISEHNRLYWYRQTLGQGPEFLTYFQNEAQLEKSRLLSDRFSAERPKGSFSTLEIQRTEQGDSAMYLCASSSQGSLSEQYFGPGTRLTVT.

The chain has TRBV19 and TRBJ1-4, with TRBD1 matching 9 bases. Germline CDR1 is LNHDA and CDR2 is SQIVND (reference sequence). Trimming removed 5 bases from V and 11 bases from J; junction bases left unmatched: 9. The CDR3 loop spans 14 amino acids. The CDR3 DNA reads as TGTGCCAGTAGTCTCGACAGGGGGAGGCGGAAACTGTTTTTT. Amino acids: CASSLDRGRRKLFF.

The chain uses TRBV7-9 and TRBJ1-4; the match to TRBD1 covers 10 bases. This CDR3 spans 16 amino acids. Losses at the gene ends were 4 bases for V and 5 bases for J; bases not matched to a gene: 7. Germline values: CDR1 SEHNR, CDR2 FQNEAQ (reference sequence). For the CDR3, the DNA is TGTGCCAGCAGCTCCAACCGGGACAGGGGAAATGAAAAACTGTTTTTT. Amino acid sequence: CASSSNRDRGNEKLFF.

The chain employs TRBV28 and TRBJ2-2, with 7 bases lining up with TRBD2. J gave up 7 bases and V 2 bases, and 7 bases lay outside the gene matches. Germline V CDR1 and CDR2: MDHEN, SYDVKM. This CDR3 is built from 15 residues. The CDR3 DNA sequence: TGTGCCAGCAGTTTAGGGAGGGCCGTGGGCGGGGAGCTGTTTTTT. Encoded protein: CASSLGRAVGGELFF.

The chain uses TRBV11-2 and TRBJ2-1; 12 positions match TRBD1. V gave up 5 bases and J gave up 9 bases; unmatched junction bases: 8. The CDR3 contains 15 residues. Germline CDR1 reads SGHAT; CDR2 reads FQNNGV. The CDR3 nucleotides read TGTGCCAGCAGCAAAGGGGGACAGGGGGCGTTTGAGCAGTTCTTC. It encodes CASSKGGQGAFEQFF.

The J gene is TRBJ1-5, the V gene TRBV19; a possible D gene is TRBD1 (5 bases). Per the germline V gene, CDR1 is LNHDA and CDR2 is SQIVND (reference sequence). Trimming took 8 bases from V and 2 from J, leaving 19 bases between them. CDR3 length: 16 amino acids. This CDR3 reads CASGGQGGIGNQPQHF. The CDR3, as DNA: TGTGCCAGTGGAGGGCAGGGAGGTATTGGCAATCAGCCCCAGCATTTT.

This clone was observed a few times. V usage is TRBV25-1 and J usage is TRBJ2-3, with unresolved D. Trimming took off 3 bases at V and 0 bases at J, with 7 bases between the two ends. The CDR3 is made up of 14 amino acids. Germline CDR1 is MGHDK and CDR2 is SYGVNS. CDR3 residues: CASSELDSTDTQYF. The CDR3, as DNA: TGTGCCAGCAGTGAGCTAGATAGCACAGATACGCAGTATTTT.

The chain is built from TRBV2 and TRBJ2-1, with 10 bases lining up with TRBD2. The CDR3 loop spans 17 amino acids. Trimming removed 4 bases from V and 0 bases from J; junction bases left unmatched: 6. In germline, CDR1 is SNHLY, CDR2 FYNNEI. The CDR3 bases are TGTGCCAGCAGTGCCAGTAGCGGGGGGCCCTCCTACAATGAGCAGTTCTTC. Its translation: CASSASSGGPSYNEQFF. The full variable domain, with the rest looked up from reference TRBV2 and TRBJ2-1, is EPEVTQTPSHQVTQMGQEVILRCVPISNHLYFYWYRQILGQKVEFLVSFYNNEISEKSEIFDDQFSVERPDGSNFTLKIRSTKLEDSAMYFCASSASSGGPSYNEQFFGPGTRLTVL.

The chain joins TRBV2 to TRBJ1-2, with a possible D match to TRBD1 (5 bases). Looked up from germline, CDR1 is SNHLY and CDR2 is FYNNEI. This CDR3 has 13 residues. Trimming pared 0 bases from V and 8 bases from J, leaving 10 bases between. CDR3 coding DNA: TGTGCCAGCAGTGAAGCTCTCGGGGGAGGCTACACCTTC. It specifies CASSEALGGGYTF.

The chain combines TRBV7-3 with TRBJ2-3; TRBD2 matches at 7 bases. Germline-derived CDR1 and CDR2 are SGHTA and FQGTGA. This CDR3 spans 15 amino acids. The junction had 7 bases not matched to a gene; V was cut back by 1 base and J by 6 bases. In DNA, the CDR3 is TGTGCCAGCAGCTTAATGGGCGGGGGTTCGGATACGCAGTATTTT. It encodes CASSLMGGGSDTQYF.

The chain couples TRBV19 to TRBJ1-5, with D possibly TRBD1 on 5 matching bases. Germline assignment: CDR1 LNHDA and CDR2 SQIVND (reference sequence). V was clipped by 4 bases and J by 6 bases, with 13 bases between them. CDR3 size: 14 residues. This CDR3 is CASSRRQLSQPQHF. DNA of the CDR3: TGTGCCAGTAGTAGGAGACAGTTAAGTCAGCCCCAGCATTTT. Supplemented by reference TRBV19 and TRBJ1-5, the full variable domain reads DGGITQSPKYLFRKEGQNVTLSCEQNLNHDAMYWYRQDPGQGLRLIYYSQIVNDFQKGDIAEGYSVSREKKESFPLTVTSAQKNPTAFYLCASSRRQLSQPQHFGDGTRLSIL.

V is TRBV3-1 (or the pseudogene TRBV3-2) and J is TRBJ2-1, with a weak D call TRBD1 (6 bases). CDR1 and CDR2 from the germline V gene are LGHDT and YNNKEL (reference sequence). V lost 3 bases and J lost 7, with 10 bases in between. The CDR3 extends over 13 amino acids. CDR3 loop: CASSQDDRNEQFF. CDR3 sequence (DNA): TGTGCCAGCAGCCAGGACGACAGGAATGAGCAGTTCTTC.

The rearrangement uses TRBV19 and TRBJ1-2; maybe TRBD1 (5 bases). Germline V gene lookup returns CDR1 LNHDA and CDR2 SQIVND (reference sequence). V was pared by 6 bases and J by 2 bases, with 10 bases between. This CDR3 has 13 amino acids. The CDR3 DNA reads TGTGCCAGTAGCCCGACAGCAAACTATGGCTACACCTTC. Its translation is CASSPTANYGYTF. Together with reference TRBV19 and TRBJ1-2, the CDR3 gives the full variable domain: DGGITQSPKYLFRKEGQNVTLSCEQNLNHDAMYWYRQDPGQGLRLIYYSQIVNDFQKGDIAEGYSVSREKKESFPLTVTSAQKNPTAFYLCASSPTANYGYTFGSGTRLTVV.

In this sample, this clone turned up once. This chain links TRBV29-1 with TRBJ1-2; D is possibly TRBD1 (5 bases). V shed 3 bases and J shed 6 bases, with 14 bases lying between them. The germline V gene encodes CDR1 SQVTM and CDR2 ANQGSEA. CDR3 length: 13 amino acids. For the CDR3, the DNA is TGCAGCGTTGAGCTTTGGGGCATCGATGGCTACACCTTC. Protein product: CSVELWGIDGYTF.

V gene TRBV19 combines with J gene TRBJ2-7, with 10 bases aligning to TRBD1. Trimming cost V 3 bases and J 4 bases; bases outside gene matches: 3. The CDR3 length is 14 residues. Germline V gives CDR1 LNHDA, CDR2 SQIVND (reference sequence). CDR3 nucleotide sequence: TGTGCCAGTAGTATGGGACAGGGGCGGTACGAGCAGTACTTC. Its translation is CASSMGQGRYEQYF.

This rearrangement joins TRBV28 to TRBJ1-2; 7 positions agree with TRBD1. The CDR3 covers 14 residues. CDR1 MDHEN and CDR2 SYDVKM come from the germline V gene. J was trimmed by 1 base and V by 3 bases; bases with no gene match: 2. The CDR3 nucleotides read TGTGCCAGCAGTTTTAGGGGGCGTAACTATGGCTACACCTTC. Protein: CASSFRGRNYGYTF.

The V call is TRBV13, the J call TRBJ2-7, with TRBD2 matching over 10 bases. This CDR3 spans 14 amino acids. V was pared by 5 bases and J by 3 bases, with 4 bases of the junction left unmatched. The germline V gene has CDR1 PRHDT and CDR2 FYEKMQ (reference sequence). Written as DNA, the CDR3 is TGTGCCAGCAGCCTAGCTAGCGGGGGCTACGAGCAGTACTTC. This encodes CASSLASGGYEQYF.

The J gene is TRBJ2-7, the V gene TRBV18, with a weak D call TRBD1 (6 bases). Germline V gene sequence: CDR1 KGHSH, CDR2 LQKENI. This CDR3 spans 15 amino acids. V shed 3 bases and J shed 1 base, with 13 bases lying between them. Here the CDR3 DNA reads TGTGCCAGCTCACCGGACAGATGGGGGTCCTACGAGCAGTACTTC. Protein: CASSPDRWGSYEQYF.

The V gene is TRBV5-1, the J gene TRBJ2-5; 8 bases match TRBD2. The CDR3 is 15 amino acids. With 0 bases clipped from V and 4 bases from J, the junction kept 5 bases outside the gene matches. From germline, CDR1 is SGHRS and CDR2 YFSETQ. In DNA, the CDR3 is TGCGCCAGCAGCTTGGTGGCGGGAGGTTCAGAGACCCAGTACTTC. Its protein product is CASSLVAGGSETQYF.

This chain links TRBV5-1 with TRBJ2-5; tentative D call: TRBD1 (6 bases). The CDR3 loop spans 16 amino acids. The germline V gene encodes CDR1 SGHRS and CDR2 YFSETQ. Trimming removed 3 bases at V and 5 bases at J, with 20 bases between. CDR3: CASSSSGQLTAETQYF. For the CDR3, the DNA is TGCGCCAGCAGCTCCTCGGGACAATTAACGGCGGAGACCCAGTACTTC.

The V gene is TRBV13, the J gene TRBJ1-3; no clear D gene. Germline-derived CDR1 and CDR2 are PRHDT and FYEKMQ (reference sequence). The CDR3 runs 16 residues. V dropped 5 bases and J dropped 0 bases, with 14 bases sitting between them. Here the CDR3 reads CASSPPETGSGNTIYF. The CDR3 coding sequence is TGTGCCAGCAGCCCGCCCGAGACGGGCTCTGGAAACACCATATATTTT.

CDR3 sequence: CASSAGGNTEAFF. The CDR3 nucleotides are TGTGCCAGCTCAGCAGGGGGGAACACTGAAGCTTTCTTT. The V call is TRBV18, the J call TRBJ1-1; 7 bases are a match to TRBD1. The V segment lost 5 bases and the J segment 1 base; nucleotides outside the gene matches: 1. CDR1 and CDR2 (germline): KGHSH, LQKENI. The CDR3 is 13 residues long.